The next 32 T cell receptor beta chains were all read from a single sample in a study of early T cells in non-severe SARS-CoV-2 infection (TCRdb year 2021). Library preparation employed 5' RACE. Sequencing used a NextSeq 500. Using fastp at Q25 and MiXCR, TCRdb reprocessed the public reads and kept productive beta chains. All rows with the same CDR3 protein become a single entry with the most common DNA and genes. The sample table contains tens of thousands of distinct CDR3 sequences; only one count was recorded for 13% of them. The ten largest clones add up to about 4.3% of the sample. The specimen was whole blood. These receptors were obtained from an adult who was a healthcare worker with PCR-confirmed SARS-CoV-2 infection or an uninfected control (not recorded which).

This clonotype was observed a few times. This sequence joins TRBV27 and TRBJ1-2, with D unresolved. Between the trimmed V and J ends, which lost 5 bases and 7 bases, there was a span of 14 bases. CDR1 is MNHEY and CDR2 is SMNVEV in the germline V gene (reference sequence). The CDR3 runs 13 residues. Here the CDR3 reads CASSPGALVGYTF. CDR3 DNA sequence: TGTGCCAGCAGTCCAGGAGCGCTTGTTGGCTACACCTTC.

This clonotype was recorded at least ten times. This sequence joins TRBV19 and TRBJ1-2; D call uncertain. Germline V gives CDR1 LNHDA, CDR2 SQIVND (reference sequence). The CDR3 is made up of 13 amino acids. Trimming stripped 1 base from V and 7 bases from J, with 10 bases between. This CDR3 reads CASSIVGAFGYTF. The CDR3 bases are TGTGCCAGTAGTATAGTCGGAGCGTTTGGCTACACCTTC.

The table lists this clonotype with many counts. This sequence joins TRBV7-9 and TRBJ1-2; D unclear. V was clipped by 5 bases and J by 0 bases, with 10 bases between them. Germline loops: CDR1 SEHNR, CDR2 FQNEAQ (reference sequence). This CDR3 region has 14 residues. DNA of the CDR3: TGTGCCAGCAGCCCCGTCAGGTCTAACTATGGCTACACCTTC. Encoded protein: CASSPVRSNYGYTF.

In this sample, this clonotype turned up a few times. V and J are TRBV27 and TRBJ2-5; 7 nucleotides align to TRBD2. Germline V gene lookup returns CDR1 MNHEY and CDR2 SMNVEV (reference sequence). After removal of 6 bases from V and 1 base from J, the junction contained 5 bases not matched to a gene. This CDR3 spans 14 amino acids. The CDR3 sequence is CASRTLAAQETQYF. Written as DNA, the CDR3 is TGTGCCAGCAGAACCCTAGCGGCCCAAGAGACCCAGTACTTC.

The rearrangement links TRBV7-9 to TRBJ2-1, with TRBD2 matching over 8 bases. The trim removed 0 bases at V and 6 bases at J, leaving 4 bases unmatched. Germline assignment: CDR1 SEHNR and CDR2 FQNEAQ (reference sequence). The CDR3 has 15 amino acids. CDR3 loop: CASSLAGTSLNEQFF. Here the CDR3 DNA reads TGTGCCAGCAGCTTAGCCGGGACTAGTCTCAATGAGCAGTTCTTC.

In this sample, this clonotype turned up a few times. The V gene is TRBV19, the J gene TRBJ1-5; the D is unclear. The germline V gene has CDR1 LNHDA and CDR2 SQIVND (reference sequence). The CDR3 consists of 13 residues. V was cut by 4 bases and J by 3 bases, with 7 bases left in between. The DNA of the CDR3 is TGTGCCAGTAGTACCCAAACCAATCAGCCCCAGCATTTT. This sequence encodes CASSTQTNQPQHF.

The chain uses TRBV7-2 and TRBJ2-2; TRBD2 is a possible D gene (6 bases). CDR3 length: 16 residues. Trimming took 1 base from V and 4 from J, leaving 13 bases between them. Germline V lookup: CDR1 SGHTA, CDR2 FQGNSA. The CDR3 loop is CASSLGRRRGTGELFF. For the CDR3, the DNA is TGTGCCAGCAGCTTAGGTCGTAGGAGGGGCACCGGGGAGCTGTTTTTT.

This clonotype was recorded at least ten times. The chain has TRBV7-9 and TRBJ1-5; 8 nucleotides align to TRBD1. V was pared by 1 base and J by 4 bases, with 6 bases of the junction left unmatched. This CDR3 has 16 amino acids. Germline V gene sequence: CDR1 SEHNR, CDR2 FQNEAQ (reference sequence). Written as DNA, the CDR3 is TGTGCCAGCAGCTTAGAGAGACAGGGGAAAAATCAGCCCCAGCATTTT. It translates to CASSLERQGKNQPQHF.

V usage is TRBV5-5 and J usage is TRBJ2-7; D is uncertain. Germline V lookup: CDR1 SGHKS, CDR2 YYEKEE (reference sequence). V lost 2 bases to trimming and J lost 0 bases, with 12 bases between them. The CDR3 length is 15 residues. The CDR3 DNA sequence: TGTGCCAGCAGCTTCTCGTCCGACTTCTCCTACGAGCAGTACTTC. Translation: CASSFSSDFSYEQYF.

The table lists this clonotype with many counts. DNA of the CDR3: TGTGCTAGTGAAGAGAACTACGAGCAGTACTTC. As protein: CASEENYEQYF. The chain joins TRBV12-5 to TRBJ2-7; D gene uncertain. CDR3 length: 11 residues. Germline V lookup: CDR1 LGHNT, CDR2 FRNRAP. Trimming pared 7 bases from V and 3 bases from J, leaving 7 bases between.

In this sample, this clonotype turned up many times. CDR3 region: CASSLKDQPQHF. In DNA form, the CDR3 reads TGTGCCAGCAGCCTAAAAGATCAGCCCCAGCATTTT. The V gene is TRBV6-6, the J gene TRBJ1-5, with D unclear. The CDR3 consists of 12 residues. Germline assignment: CDR1 MNHNY and CDR2 SVGAGI (reference sequence). V dropped 6 bases and J dropped 5 bases, with 8 bases sitting between them.

V is TRBV29-1 and J is TRBJ2-5, with D possibly matching TRBD1 (6 bases). The CDR3 extends over 12 amino acids. Germline V gives CDR1 SQVTM, CDR2 ANQGSEA. In DNA, the CDR3 is TGCAGGGCCGGGACAACCCAAGAGACCCAGTACTTC. Translated: CRAGTTQETQYF.

This clonotype was picked up a small number of times. The V and J genes are TRBV5-1 and TRBJ2-7; D is possibly TRBD1 (6 bases). The CDR3 spans 12 residues. Looked up from germline, CDR1 is SGHRS and CDR2 is YFSETQ. V was cut by 2 bases and J by 7 bases, with 10 bases left in between. CDR3 coding DNA: TGCGCCAGCAGCTTCAGGGGTGCGGAGCAGTACTTC. Translated, it gives CASSFRGAEQYF. Complete variable domain (other parts from reference TRBV5-1 and TRBJ2-7): KAGVTQTPRYLIKTRGQQVTLSCSPISGHRSVSWYQQTPGQGLQFLFEYFSETQRNKGNFPGRFSGRQFSNSRSEMNVSTLELGDSALYLCASSFRGAEQYFGPGTRLTVT.

This clonotype was recorded many times. The CDR3 sequence: CASSEKTVLRNEQFF. The CDR3 DNA sequence: TGTGCCAGCAGTGAAAAGACGGTCTTAAGGAATGAGCAGTTCTTC. The chain has TRBV6-1 and TRBJ2-1; D is ambiguous. V was clipped by 2 bases and J by 7 bases, with 15 bases between them. CDR1 is MNHNS and CDR2 is SASEGT in the germline V gene. CDR3 length: 15 amino acids.

The chain has TRBV6-2 or TRBV6-3 and TRBJ2-7, with D tentatively TRBD1 (6 bases). Germline V gives CDR1 MNHEY, CDR2 SVGEGT. V lost 1 base, J lost 2 bases, and 9 bases lay in between. This CDR3 contains 14 residues. For the CDR3, the DNA is TGTGCCAGCAGTTACTTGGACAGACCCTACGAGCAGTACTTC. Its protein product is CASSYLDRPYEQYF.

In this sample, this clonotype turned up many times. V and J are TRBV5-4 and TRBJ1-1, with 7 bases lining up with TRBD1. Germline values: CDR1 SGHNT, CDR2 YYREEE (reference sequence). V lost 2 bases, J lost 5 bases, and 9 bases stayed unmatched. The CDR3 runs 15 residues. The CDR3 sequence is CASSLGTAERTEAFF. In nucleotides, the CDR3 is TGTGCCAGCAGCTTAGGGACAGCGGAACGGACTGAAGCTTTCTTT.

There are many counts of this clonotype. The chain recombines TRBV12-3 or TRBV12-4 with TRBJ1-5; TRBD1 matches at 8 bases. V gave up 0 bases and J gave up 2 bases; unmatched junction bases: 0. CDR3 size: 15 residues. The CDR3 DNA reads as TGTGCCAGCAGTTTAGCGGACAGGGGCAATCAGCCCCAGCATTTT. It yields the protein CASSLADRGNQPQHF.

This sequence joins TRBV6-1 and TRBJ2-1; D might be TRBD2 (6 bases). The V end was cut by 1 base, the J end by 1 base, with 14 bases between. The CDR3 runs 17 residues. CDR1 is MNHNS, CDR2 SASEGT, per germline. The CDR3: CASSEGGEVPSYNEQFF. CDR3 nucleotides: TGTGCCAGCAGTGAAGGGGGGGAAGTCCCATCCTACAATGAGCAGTTCTTC.

This clonotype was observed at least ten times. V gene TRBV5-1 combines with J gene TRBJ1-5; 9 positions match TRBD1. V shed 2 bases and J 6 bases; nucleotides not matched to a gene: 3. The germline gives CDR1 SGHRS, CDR2 YFSETQ. The CDR3 is made up of 14 amino acids. The CDR3 is CASSLGTGFQPQHF. For the CDR3, the DNA is TGCGCCAGCAGCTTAGGGACAGGGTTTCAGCCCCAGCATTTT.

This clonotype showed up just a few times. This chain joins TRBV12-3 or TRBV12-4 and TRBJ1-2; D gene uncertain. This CDR3 spans 15 amino acids. V lost 6 bases to trimming and J lost 0 bases, with 14 bases between them. CDR3 in amino acids: CASRSPGDTNYGYTF. The CDR3 bases are TGTGCCAGCAGATCACCGGGAGATACTAACTATGGCTACACCTTC.

Ten or more counts support this clonotype. The genes are TRBV5-1 and TRBJ2-5, with TRBD1 matching 9 bases. The V segment lost 3 bases and the J segment 1 base; nucleotides outside the gene matches: 7. The CDR3 contains 16 residues. Germline CDR1 reads SGHRS; CDR2 reads YFSETQ. CDR3 amino acids: CASSSGQGPRQETQYF. CDR3 coding DNA: TGCGCCAGCAGCTCAGGACAGGGGCCACGCCAAGAGACCCAGTACTTC.

This clonotype was observed at least ten times. The chain employs TRBV2 and TRBJ2-1, with D perhaps TRBD2 (5 bases). The V end was cut by 3 bases, the J end by 5 bases, with 11 bases between. The germline CDR1 and CDR2 sequences are SNHLY and FYNNEI. The length of the CDR3 is 14 residues. CDR3 sequence (DNA): TGTGCCAGCAGTGATATCCTTAGCGACAATGAGCAGTTCTTC. It specifies CASSDILSDNEQFF.

This clonotype was counted at least ten times. This sequence joins TRBV7-9 and TRBJ2-3; D is uncertain. Germline assignment: CDR1 SEHNR and CDR2 FQNEAQ (reference sequence). The CDR3 spans 16 residues. Trimming left V 2 bases short and J 1 base short, with 13 bases between. CDR3 in amino acids: CASSLLVRQGTDTQYF. CDR3 in DNA: TGTGCCAGCAGCTTACTCGTGCGGCAGGGCACAGATACGCAGTATTTT. The whole variable domain, filled in from reference TRBV7-9 and TRBJ2-3, reads DTGVSQNPRHKITKRGQNVTFRCDPISEHNRLYWYRQTLGQGPEFLTYFQNEAQLEKSRLLSDRFSAERPKGSFSTLEIQRTEQGDSAMYLCASSLLVRQGTDTQYFGPGTRLTVL.

This clonotype was seen ten or more times. The chain links TRBV2 to TRBJ1-4; 9 nucleotides line up with TRBD1. With 3 bases clipped from V and 8 bases from J, the junction kept 10 bases outside the gene matches. This CDR3 region has 16 residues. Germline V gives CDR1 SNHLY, CDR2 FYNNEI. The CDR3 spells CASSDRRTGVEEKLFF. DNA for the CDR3: TGTGCCAGCAGTGACCGCCGGACAGGGGTAGAGGAAAAACTGTTTTTT.

In its sample, this clonotype was seen many times. The chain employs TRBV10-2 and TRBJ1-1; TRBD1 aligns across 9 bases. With V trimmed by 8 bases and J by 10 bases, 11 bases remained unmatched. The CDR3 runs 13 residues. Germline lookup yields CDR1 WSHSY and CDR2 SAAADI. CDR3 coding DNA: TGCGCCAGCTCCCCCGGACAGGGGCTGCCAGCTTTCTTT. Its protein product is CASSPGQGLPAFF.

This clonotype occurred many times. The chain uses TRBV3-1 and TRBJ2-3; D remains ambiguous. Trimming cost V 0 bases and J 8 bases, with 9 bases left between them. This CDR3 contains 13 residues. Germline assignment: CDR1 LGHDT and CDR2 YNNKEL (reference sequence). DNA of the CDR3: TGTGCCAGCAGCCAAGAGGCGTCATCTACGCAGTATTTT. It translates to CASSQEASSTQYF.

The table lists this clonotype with many counts. This chain joins TRBV20-1 and TRBJ1-1; no clear D gene. The CDR3 length is 13 residues. CDR1 is DFQATT and CDR2 is SNEGSKA in the germline V gene (reference sequence). Trimming pared 0 bases from V and 2 bases from J, leaving 7 bases between. Here the CDR3 reads CSARDRRNTEAFF. The CDR3 region has the DNA TGCAGTGCTAGAGACAGGAGAAACACTGAAGCTTTCTTT.

At least ten counts were recorded for this clonotype. The rearrangement uses TRBV20-1 and TRBJ1-1; unclear D gene. Germline lookup yields CDR1 DFQATT and CDR2 SNEGSKA (reference sequence). V was pared by 7 bases and J by 1 base, with 13 bases between. The CDR3 consists of 13 residues. CDR3 coding DNA: TGCAGTGGATTAAATCCCCCGAACACTGAAGCTTTCTTT. Encoded protein: CSGLNPPNTEAFF.

This clonotype was detected only a few times. This chain joins TRBV4-2 and TRBJ2-1; either TRBD1 or TRBD2 may supply D (5 bases each). Germline V gene data show CDR1 as LGHNA and CDR2 as YNFKEQ. Trimming shortened V by 4 bases and J by 7 bases, and 17 bases separated the two germline ends. This CDR3 contains 15 residues. CDR3 sequence (DNA): TGTGCCAGCAGCCGCGATCCGGGACCCGCTAATGAGCAGTTCTTC. Translation gives CASSRDPGPANEQFF.

The V gene is TRBV5-4, the J gene TRBJ2-3; 9 nucleotides match TRBD1. The CDR3 sequence is 16 residues long. CDR1 and CDR2 from the germline V gene are SGHNT and YYREEE (reference sequence). V shed 4 bases, J shed 3 bases, and the junction held 9 bases outside the gene matches. The CDR3 is CASSPGQGRGTDTQYF. The CDR3 nucleotides read TGTGCCAGCAGCCCCGGACAGGGGAGAGGTACAGATACGCAGTATTTT. The full variable domain, rest sourced from reference TRBV5-4 and TRBJ2-3, is ETGVTQSPTHLIKTRGQQVTLRCSSQSGHNTVSWYQQALGQGPQFIFQYYREEENGRGNFPPRFSGLQFPNYSSELNVNALELDDSALYLCASSPGQGRGTDTQYFGPGTRLTVL.

This chain uses TRBV29-1 with TRBJ1-2, with D maybe TRBD1 (5 bases). CDR3 size: 11 residues. With 4 bases removed from V and 8 bases from J, the gap between germline ends came to 11 bases. Germline CDR1 reads SQVTM; CDR2 reads ANQGSEA. The CDR3, as DNA: TGCAGCGTTGTTCTGGGGCACGGCTACACCTTC. It is translated as CSVVLGHGYTF.

This clonotype showed up many times. The CDR3 here is CSVVTVLGAEAFF. CDR3 coding DNA: TGCAGCGTTGTAACAGTTCTAGGGGCTGAAGCTTTCTTT. The V and J genes are TRBV29-1 and TRBJ1-1, with D possibly TRBD1 on 5 matching bases. This CDR3 is 13 amino acids long. The germline V and J ends were trimmed by 4 bases and 6 bases, with 15 bases remaining between them. The germline V gene has CDR1 SQVTM and CDR2 ANQGSEA.